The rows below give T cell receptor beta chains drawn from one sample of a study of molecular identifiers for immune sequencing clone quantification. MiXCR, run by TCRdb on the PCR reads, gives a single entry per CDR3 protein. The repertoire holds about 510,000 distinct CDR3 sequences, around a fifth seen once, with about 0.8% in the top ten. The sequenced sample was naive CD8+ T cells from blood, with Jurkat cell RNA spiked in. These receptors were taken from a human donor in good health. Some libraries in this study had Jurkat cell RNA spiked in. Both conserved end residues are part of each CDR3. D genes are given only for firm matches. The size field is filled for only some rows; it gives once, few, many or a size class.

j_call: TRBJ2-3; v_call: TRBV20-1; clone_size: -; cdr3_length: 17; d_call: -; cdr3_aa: CSARTTQVFASTDTQYF; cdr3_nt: TGCAGTGCTAGAACTACACAGGTGTTCGCGTCCACAGATACGCAGTATTTT
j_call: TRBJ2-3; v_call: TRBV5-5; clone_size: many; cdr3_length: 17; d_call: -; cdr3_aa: CASSPRWGPSSTDTQYF; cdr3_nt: TGTGCCAGCAGCCCCCGCTGGGGCCCCTCCAGCACAGATACGCAGTATTTT
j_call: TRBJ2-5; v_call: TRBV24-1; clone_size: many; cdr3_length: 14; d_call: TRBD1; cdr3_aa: CATSDFQGAKTQYF; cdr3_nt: TGTGCCACCAGTGATTTCCAGGGGGCGAAGACCCAGTACTTC
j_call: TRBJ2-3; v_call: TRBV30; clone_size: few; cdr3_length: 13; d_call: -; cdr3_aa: CAGGADSTDTQYF; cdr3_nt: TGTGCCGGAGGAGCGGATAGCACAGATACGCAGTATTTT
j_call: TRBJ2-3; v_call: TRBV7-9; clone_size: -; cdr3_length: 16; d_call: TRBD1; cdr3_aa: CASIELGTAFLDTQYF; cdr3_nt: TGTGCCAGCATTGAGCTCGGGACAGCCTTTTTAGATACGCAGTATTTT
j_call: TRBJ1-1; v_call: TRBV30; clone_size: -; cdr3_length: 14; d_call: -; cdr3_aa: CAWSVPGGHTEAFF; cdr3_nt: TGTGCCTGGAGTGTTCCAGGAGGACACACTGAAGCTTTCTTT
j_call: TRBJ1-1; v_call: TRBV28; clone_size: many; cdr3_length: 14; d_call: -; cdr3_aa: CASMEGRANTEAFF; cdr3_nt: TGTGCCAGCATGGAGGGGCGCGCGAACACTGAAGCTTTCTTT
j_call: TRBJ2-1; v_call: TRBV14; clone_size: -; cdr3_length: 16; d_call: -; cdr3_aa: CASSQVGGSSYNEQFF; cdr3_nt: TGTGCCAGCAGCCAAGTAGGAGGGAGCTCCTACAATGAGCAGTTCTTC
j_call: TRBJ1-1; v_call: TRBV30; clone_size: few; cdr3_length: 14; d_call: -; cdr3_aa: CAWSQQGWYTEAFF; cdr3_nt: TGTGCCTGGAGTCAACAGGGATGGTACACTGAAGCTTTCTTT
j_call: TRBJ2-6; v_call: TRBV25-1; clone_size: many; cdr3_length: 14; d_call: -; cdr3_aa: CASSGRSGANVLTF; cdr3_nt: TGTGCCAGCAGTGGCCGCTCTGGGGCCAACGTCCTGACTTTC
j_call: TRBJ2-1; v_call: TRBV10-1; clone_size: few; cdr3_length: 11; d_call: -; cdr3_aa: CASSEFNEQFF; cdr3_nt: TGCGCCAGCAGTGAGTTTAATGAGCAGTTCTTC
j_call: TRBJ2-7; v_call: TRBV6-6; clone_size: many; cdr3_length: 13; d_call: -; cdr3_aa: CASSFRDNYEQYF; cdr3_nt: TGTGCCAGCAGTTTTCGGGACAACTACGAGCAGTACTTC
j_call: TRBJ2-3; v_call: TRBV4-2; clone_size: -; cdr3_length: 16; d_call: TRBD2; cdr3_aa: CASSHQREIRTDTQYF; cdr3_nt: TGTGCCAGCAGCCATCAGCGGGAGATCCGGACAGATACGCAGTATTTT
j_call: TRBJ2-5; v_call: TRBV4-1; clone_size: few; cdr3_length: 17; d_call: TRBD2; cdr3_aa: CASSRQRGLADQETQYF; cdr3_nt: TGCGCCAGCAGCCGCCAGCGGGGACTAGCGGATCAAGAGACCCAGTACTTC
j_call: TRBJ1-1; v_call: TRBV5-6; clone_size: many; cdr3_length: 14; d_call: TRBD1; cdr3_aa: CASSWTGPGWEAFF; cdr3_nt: TGTGCCAGCAGCTGGACAGGGCCCGGCTGGGAAGCTTTCTTT
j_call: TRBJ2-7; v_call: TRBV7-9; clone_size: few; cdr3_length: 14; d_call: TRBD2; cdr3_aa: CASSWEGSSYEQYF; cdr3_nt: TGTGCCAGCAGCTGGGAGGGAAGCTCCTACGAGCAGTACTTC
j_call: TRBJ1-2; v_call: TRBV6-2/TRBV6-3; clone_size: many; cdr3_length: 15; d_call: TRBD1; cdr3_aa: CASRTGTAPIYGYTF; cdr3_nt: TGTGCCAGCAGAACTGGGACAGCTCCCATCTATGGCTACACCTTC
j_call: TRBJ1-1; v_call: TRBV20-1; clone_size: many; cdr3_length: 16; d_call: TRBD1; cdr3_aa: CSARDWGQGVRTEAFF; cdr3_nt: TGCAGTGCTAGAGATTGGGGACAGGGGGTCCGCACTGAAGCTTTCTTT
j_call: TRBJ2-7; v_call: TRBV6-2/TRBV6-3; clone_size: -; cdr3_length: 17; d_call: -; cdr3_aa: CASSYGKKGREEGEQYF; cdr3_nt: TGTGCCAGCAGTTACGGGAAAAAAGGTAGAGAGGAGGGTGAGCAGTACTTC
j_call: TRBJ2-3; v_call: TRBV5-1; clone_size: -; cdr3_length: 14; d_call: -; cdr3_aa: CASSFLGDTDTQYF; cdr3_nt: TGCGCCAGCAGCTTTTTGGGGGACACAGATACGCAGTATTTT
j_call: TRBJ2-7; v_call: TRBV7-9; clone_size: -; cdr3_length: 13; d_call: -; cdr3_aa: CASRGPPSYEQYF; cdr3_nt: TGTGCCAGCAGAGGACCCCCCTCCTACGAGCAGTACTTC
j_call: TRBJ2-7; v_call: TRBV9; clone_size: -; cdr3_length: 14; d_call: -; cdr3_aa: CASSSIGSSYEQYF; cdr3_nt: TGTGCCAGCAGCTCAATCGGGTCCTCCTACGAGCAGTACTTC
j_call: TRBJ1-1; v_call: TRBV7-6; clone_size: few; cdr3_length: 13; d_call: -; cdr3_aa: CASSGRWGAEAFF; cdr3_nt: TGTGCCAGCAGCGGTAGGTGGGGCGCTGAAGCTTTCTTT
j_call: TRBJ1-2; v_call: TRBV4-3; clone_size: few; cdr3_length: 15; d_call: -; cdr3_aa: CASSQDSPAYYGYTF; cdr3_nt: TGCGCCAGCAGCCAAGATTCCCCAGCGTACTATGGCTACACCTTC
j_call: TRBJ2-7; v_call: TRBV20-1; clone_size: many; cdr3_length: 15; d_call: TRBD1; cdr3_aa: CSAASPGTGDYEQYF; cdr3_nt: TGCAGTGCCGCCTCACCCGGGACAGGGGACTACGAGCAGTACTTC
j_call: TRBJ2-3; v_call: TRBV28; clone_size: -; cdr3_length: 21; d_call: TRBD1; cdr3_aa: CASSYKRSGTGDSTSTDTQYF; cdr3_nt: TGTGCCAGCAGTTATAAGCGGTCCGGGACAGGGGACTCTACTAGCACAGATACGCAGTATTTT
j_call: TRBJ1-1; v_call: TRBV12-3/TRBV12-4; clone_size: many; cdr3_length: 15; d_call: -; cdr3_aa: CASSLLGELNTEAFF; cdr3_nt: TGTGCCAGCAGTTTACTTGGAGAATTGAACACTGAAGCTTTCTTT
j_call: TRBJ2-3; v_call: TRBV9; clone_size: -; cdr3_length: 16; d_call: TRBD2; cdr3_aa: CASSPAPRSGADTQYF; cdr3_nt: TGTGCCAGCAGCCCTGCCCCGAGGAGCGGGGCAGATACGCAGTATTTT
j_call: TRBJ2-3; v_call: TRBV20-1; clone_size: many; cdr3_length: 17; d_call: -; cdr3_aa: CSGKRGVPDSYTDTQYF; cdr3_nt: TGCAGTGGTAAGAGAGGAGTGCCGGACTCTTACACAGATACGCAGTATTTT
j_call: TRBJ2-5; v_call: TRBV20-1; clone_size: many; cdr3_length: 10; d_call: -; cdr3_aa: CSARERDQYF; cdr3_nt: TGCAGTGCTAGGGAACGGGACCAGTACTTC
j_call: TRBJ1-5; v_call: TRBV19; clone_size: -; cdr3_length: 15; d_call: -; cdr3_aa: CATDDRLDSNQPQHF; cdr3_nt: TGTGCCACCGACGACCGGCTGGATAGCAATCAGCCCCAGCATTTT
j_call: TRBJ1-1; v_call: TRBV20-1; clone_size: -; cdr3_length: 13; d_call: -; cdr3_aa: CSARDAPSTEAFF; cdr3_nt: TGCAGTGCTAGAGACGCACCGAGCACTGAAGCTTTCTTT
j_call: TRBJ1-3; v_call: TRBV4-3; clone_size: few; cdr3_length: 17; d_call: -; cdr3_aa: CASSQDLQGVSGNTIYF; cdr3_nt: TGCGCCAGCAGCCAAGATTTGCAGGGAGTATCTGGAAACACCATATATTTT
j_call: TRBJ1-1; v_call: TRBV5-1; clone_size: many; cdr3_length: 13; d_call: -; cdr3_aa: CASSLTGAYAAFF; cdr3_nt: TGCGCCAGCAGCTTGACGGGGGCCTATGCAGCTTTCTTT
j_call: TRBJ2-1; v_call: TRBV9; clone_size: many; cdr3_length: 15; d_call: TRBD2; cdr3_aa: CASSVVAGPGNEQFF; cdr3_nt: TGTGCCAGCAGCGTAGTAGCGGGACCAGGCAATGAGCAGTTCTTC
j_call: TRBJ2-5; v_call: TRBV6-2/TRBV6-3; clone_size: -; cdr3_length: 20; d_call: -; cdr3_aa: CASSYSVGVAVWADEETQYF; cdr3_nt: TGTGCCAGCAGTTACTCAGTGGGGGTTGCCGTGTGGGCAGACGAAGAGACCCAGTACTTC
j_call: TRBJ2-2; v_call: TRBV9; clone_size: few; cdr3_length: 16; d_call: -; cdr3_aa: CASSVDQGTNTGELFF; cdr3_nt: TGTGCCAGCAGCGTAGATCAGGGAACGAACACCGGGGAGCTGTTTTTT
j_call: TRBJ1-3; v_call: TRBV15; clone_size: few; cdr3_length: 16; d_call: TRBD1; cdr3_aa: CATSRVGAGGGNTIYF; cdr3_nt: TGTGCCACCAGCAGAGTTGGGGCAGGGGGTGGAAACACCATATATTTT
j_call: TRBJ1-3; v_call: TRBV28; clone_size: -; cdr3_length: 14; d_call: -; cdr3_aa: CASSKGGSGNTIYF; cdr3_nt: TGTGCCAGCAGCAAAGGGGGCTCTGGAAACACCATATATTTT
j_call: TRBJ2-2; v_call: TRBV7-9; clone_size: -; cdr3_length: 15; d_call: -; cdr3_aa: CASSSFKEGTGELFF; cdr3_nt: TGTGCCAGCAGCTCTTTTAAAGAGGGAACCGGGGAGCTGTTTTTT
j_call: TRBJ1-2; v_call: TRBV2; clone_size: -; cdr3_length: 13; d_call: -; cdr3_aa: CASRGPENYGYTF; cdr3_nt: TGTGCCAGCCGGGGGCCAGAGAACTATGGCTACACCTTC
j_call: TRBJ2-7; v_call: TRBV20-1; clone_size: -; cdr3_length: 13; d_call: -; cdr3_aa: CSASGTPTYEQCF; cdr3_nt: TGCAGTGCTAGTGGGACACCCACCTACGAGCAGTGCTTC
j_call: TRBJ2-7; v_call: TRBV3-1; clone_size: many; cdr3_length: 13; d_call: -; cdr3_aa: CASSHGSSYEQYF; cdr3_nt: TGTGCCAGCAGCCACGGGTCCTCCTACGAGCAGTACTTC
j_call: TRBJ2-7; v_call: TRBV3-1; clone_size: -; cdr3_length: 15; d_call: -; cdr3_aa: CASSQEGGIVGEQYF; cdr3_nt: TGTGCCAGCAGCCAAGAGGGGGGCATCGTGGGTGAGCAGTACTTC
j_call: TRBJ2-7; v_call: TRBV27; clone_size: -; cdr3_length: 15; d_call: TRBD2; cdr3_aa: CACSFGIAGTYEQYF; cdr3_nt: TGTGCCTGCAGTTTCGGAATAGCGGGGACCTACGAGCAGTACTTC
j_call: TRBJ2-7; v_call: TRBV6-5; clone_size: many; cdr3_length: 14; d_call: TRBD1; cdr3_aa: CASSYSGQTYEQYF; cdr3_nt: TGTGCCAGCAGTTACTCGGGACAGACCTACGAGCAGTACTTC
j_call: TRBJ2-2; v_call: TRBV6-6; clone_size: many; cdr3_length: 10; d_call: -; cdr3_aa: CATFAGELFF; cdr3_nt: TGTGCCACCTTCGCCGGGGAGCTGTTTTTT
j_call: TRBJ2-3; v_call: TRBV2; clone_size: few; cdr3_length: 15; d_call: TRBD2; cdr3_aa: CASSDETSGRDTQYF; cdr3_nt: TGTGCCAGCAGTGACGAGACTAGCGGTCGGGATACGCAGTATTTT
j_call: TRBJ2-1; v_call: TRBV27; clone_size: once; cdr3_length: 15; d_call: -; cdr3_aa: CASSLSGGPYDEQFF; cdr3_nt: TGTGCCAGCAGTTTATCCGGGGGCCCCTACGATGAGCAGTTCTTC
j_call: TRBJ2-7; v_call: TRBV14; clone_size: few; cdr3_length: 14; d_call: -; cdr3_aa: CASSQRTVPYEQYF; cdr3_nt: TGTGCCAGCAGCCAGAGGACAGTTCCCTACGAGCAGTACTTC
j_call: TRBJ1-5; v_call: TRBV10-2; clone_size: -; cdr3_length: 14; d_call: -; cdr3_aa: CASNDGRSNQPQHF; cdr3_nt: TGCGCCAGCAATGACGGACGGAGCAATCAGCCCCAGCATTTT
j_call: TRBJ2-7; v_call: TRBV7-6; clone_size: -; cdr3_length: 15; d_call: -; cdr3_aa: CASSRGFGGKYEQYF; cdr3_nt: TGTGCCAGCAGCCGGGGGTTTGGGGGGAAGTACGAGCAGTACTTC
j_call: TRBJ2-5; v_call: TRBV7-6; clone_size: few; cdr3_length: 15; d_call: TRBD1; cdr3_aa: CASSNRQGSTRTQYF; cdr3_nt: TGTGCCAGCAGCAACCGACAGGGGTCGACAAGGACCCAGTACTTC
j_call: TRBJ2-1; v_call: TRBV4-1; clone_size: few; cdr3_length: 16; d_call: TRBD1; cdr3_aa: CASSQEGDRVYGEQFF; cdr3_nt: TGCGCCAGCAGCCAAGAAGGGGACAGGGTTTACGGTGAGCAGTTCTTC
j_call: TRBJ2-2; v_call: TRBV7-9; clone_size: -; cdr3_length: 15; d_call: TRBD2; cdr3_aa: CASSLYSGRAGELFF; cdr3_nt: TGTGCCAGCAGCTTATACAGCGGGAGGGCGGGGGAGCTGTTTTTT